The 30 T cell receptor beta chains given below trace back to one sample, sequenced in a study of shared clonotypes between healthy human individuals. Measured with immunoSEQ multiplex PCR; TCRdb has only the in-frame clones, and not every one. In the table there are under 2,500,000 clones, almost 96% of which are singletons. Sequenced input: naive CD4+ T cells sorted from blood. Indicated subset: CD45RA+ positively selected. Receptors were obtained from a man between 18 and 35 years old in good health.

The CDR3 spells CASSPPNRDSSYEQYF. CDR3 DNA: TGTGCCAGCTCACCACCGAACCGAGACAGTTCCTACGAGCAGTACTTC. The chain has TRBV18 and TRBJ2-7, with D maybe TRBD1 (5 bases). Germline assignment: CDR1 KGHSH and CDR2 LQKENI. Trimming stripped 0 bases from V and 1 base from J, with 13 bases between. This CDR3 has 16 residues.

The chain has TRBV2 and TRBJ1-2, with a possible D match to TRBD1 (5 bases). V was clipped by 6 bases and J by 1 base, with 9 bases between them. The CDR3 has 13 amino acids. Germline CDR1 and CDR2: SNHLY and FYNNEI. The CDR3 is CASRDRNNYGYTF. Written as DNA, the CDR3 is TGTGCCAGCAGAGACAGAAATAACTATGGCTACACCTTC.

This rearrangement joins TRBV15 to TRBJ1-1; no reliable D call. Germline CDR1 LNHNV, CDR2 YYDKDF (reference sequence). CDR3 length: 17 amino acids. V was trimmed by 5 bases and J by 4 bases, leaving 23 bases between them. The CDR3 coding sequence is TGTGCCACCAGCCTCACGGGGAGGCCAAGAGGGATCACTGAAGCTTTCTTT. Translating it yields CATSLTGRPRGITEAFF. The variable domain in full, completed from reference TRBV15 and TRBJ1-1, reads DAMVIQNPRYQVTQFGKPVTLSCSQTLNHNVMYWYQQKSSQAPKLLFHYYDKDFNNEADTPDNFQSRRPNTSFCFLDIRSPGLGDTAMYLCATSLTGRPRGITEAFFGQGTRLTVV.

The chain uses TRBV6-1 and TRBJ2-7, with TRBD1 as a possible D gene (6 bases). Germline values: CDR1 MNHNS, CDR2 SASEGT. This CDR3 region has 14 residues. The ends were cut back, 6 bases at V and 0 bases at J, with 12 bases in the middle. The CDR3 spells CASRAGTPSYEQYF. The CDR3 region has the DNA TGTGCCAGCAGGGCCGGGACACCCTCCTACGAGCAGTACTTC.

This chain connects TRBV28 to TRBJ1-5; D ambiguous. Trimming removed 0 bases from V and 3 bases from J, with 9 bases in between. CDR3 size: 15 residues. CDR1 is MDHEN and CDR2 is SYDVKM in the germline V gene. The CDR3 region is CASSLWAGYNQPQHF. CDR3 nucleotide sequence: TGTGCCAGCAGTTTATGGGCAGGATACAATCAGCCCCAGCATTTT.

V gene TRBV2 combines with J gene TRBJ2-1; TRBD2 matches 8 bases. The junction had 6 bases not matched to a gene; V was cut back by 3 bases and J by 5 bases. This CDR3 has 15 residues. CDR1 SNHLY and CDR2 FYNNEI come from the germline V gene. DNA for the CDR3: TGTGCCAGCAGTGACGGCGGGGGGCCCAACAATGAGCAGTTCTTC. Protein sequence: CASSDGGGPNNEQFF.

The chain employs TRBV10-3 and TRBJ2-4; 8 positions agree with TRBD2. The germline CDR1 and CDR2 sequences are ENHRY and SYGVKD. This CDR3 region has 16 residues. Trimming cost V 0 bases and J 0 bases; bases outside gene matches: 1. CDR3 sequence reads: CAISESLAGAKNIQYF. The CDR3 coding sequence is TGTGCCATCAGTGAGTCGCTAGCGGGAGCCAAAAACATTCAGTACTTC.

The chain links TRBV19 to TRBJ2-5; unclear D gene. CDR3 length: 15 amino acids. V lost 10 bases and J 5 bases, leaving 23 bases between the germline ends. CDR1 LNHDA and CDR2 SQIVND come from the germline V gene (reference sequence). The CDR3 loop is CATSPTGWGRETQYF. As DNA, the CDR3 is TGTGCCACTTCTCCGACCGGTTGGGGTCGGGAGACCCAGTACTTC.

This clone was recorded a few times. J is TRBJ1-1 and V is TRBV30; D is perhaps TRBD1 (5 bases). Between the trimmed V and J ends, which lost 4 bases and 5 bases, there was a span of 14 bases. The CDR3 is 13 residues long. Germline values: CDR1 GTSNPN, CDR2 SVGIG (reference sequence). The CDR3 protein is CAWMLTRGTEAFF. DNA of the CDR3: TGTGCCTGGATGCTAACGAGGGGAACTGAAGCTTTCTTT.

V usage is TRBV12-5 and J usage is TRBJ1-5; no reliable D call. Looked up from germline, CDR1 is LGHNT and CDR2 is FRNRAP. With 6 bases removed from V and 2 bases from J, the gap between germline ends came to 17 bases. CDR3 length: 16 residues. Here the CDR3 reads CASGPRGGSGNQPQHF. CDR3 DNA: TGTGCTAGTGGACCGCGTGGAGGGTCAGGCAATCAGCCCCAGCATTTT.

The rearrangement links TRBV7-9 to TRBJ2-2; D uncertain. The CDR3 has 14 residues. The germline V gene has CDR1 SEHNR and CDR2 FQNEAQ (reference sequence). Trimming removed 2 bases from V and 4 bases from J, with 8 bases in between. CDR3: CASSLNLITGELFF. CDR3 DNA sequence: TGTGCCAGCAGCTTAAACCTTATCACCGGGGAGCTGTTTTTT.

In regard to this clone: Additional DNA sequences in this sample encode the identical CDR3. CDR3 amino acids: CASSPLGGSTDTQYF. In DNA form, the CDR3 reads TGTGCCAGCAGCCCTCTCGGGGGGAGCACAGATACGCAGTATTTT. This chain uses TRBV5-6 with TRBJ2-3, with 7 positions matching TRBD2. The junction had 5 bases not matched to a gene; V was cut back by 4 bases and J by 0 bases. This CDR3 spans 15 amino acids. Germline V lookup: CDR1 SGHDT, CDR2 YYEEEE.

The rearrangement joins TRBV15 to TRBJ1-1; D unresolved. V gave up 5 bases and J gave up 4 bases, with 11 bases separating them. Germline V gene lookup returns CDR1 LNHNV and CDR2 YYDKDF (reference sequence). The CDR3 spans 13 residues. The CDR3, as DNA: TGTGCCACCAGCGTTCGATGGGCCACTGAAGCTTTCTTT. Translating gives CATSVRWATEAFF.

The chain employs TRBV6-5 and TRBJ2-7; no clear D. CDR1 and CDR2 from the germline V gene are MNHEY and SVGAGI. The CDR3 contains 14 residues. Trimming pared 6 bases from V and 0 bases from J, leaving 12 bases between. CDR3 nucleotide sequence: TGTGCCAGCAGAAGGGCAGGTTACTCCTACGAGCAGTACTTC. This gives the protein CASRRAGYSYEQYF.

This chain uses TRBV7-9 with TRBJ2-2, with 7 bases aligning to TRBD1. This CDR3 comprises 18 residues. The ends lost 6 bases at V and 2 bases at J; junction bases unmatched: 15. Germline V gene lookup returns CDR1 SEHNR and CDR2 FQNEAQ (reference sequence). For the CDR3, the DNA is TGTGCCAGCAGTCGCTTTGTTGGCCGGGACAGTAACACCGGGGAGCTGTTTTTT. Translation: CASSRFVGRDSNTGELFF.

A note on this clone: The same CDR3 also results from other DNA sequences found in this sample. The chain has TRBV5-1 and TRBJ2-5; tentatively, D is TRBD2 (6 bases). V was clipped by 0 bases and J by 5 bases, with 11 bases between them. The CDR3 spans 14 residues. Germline CDR1 and CDR2: SGHRS and YFSETQ. The CDR3 DNA sequence: TGCGCCAGCAGCTTGGGAGGAGGGCAGGAGACCCAGTACTTC. Its protein product is CASSLGGGQETQYF.

The V call is TRBV30, the J call TRBJ1-1, with D possibly TRBD1 on 6 matching bases. The V end was cut by 2 bases, the J end by 6 bases, with 13 bases between. The CDR3 has 13 residues. Per the germline V gene, CDR1 is GTSNPN and CDR2 is SVGIG (reference sequence). CDR3 sequence (DNA): TGTGCCTGGAGTTACTCAAGGGGGTCTGAAGCTTTCTTT. Translating gives CAWSYSRGSEAFF. The entire variable domain, with the rest obtained from reference TRBV30 and TRBJ1-1, is as follows: SQTIHQWPATLVQPVGSPLSLECTVEGTSNPNLYWYRQAAGRGLQLLFYSVGIGQISSEVPQNLSASRPQDRQFILSSKKLLLSDSGFYLCAWSYSRGSEAFFGQGTRLTVV.

The chain links TRBV19 to TRBJ2-7; D perhaps matches TRBD2 (5 bases). The V end was cut by 5 bases, the J end by 5 bases, with 25 bases between. This CDR3 contains 17 residues. Germline CDR1 and CDR2: LNHDA and SQIVND (reference sequence). The DNA of the CDR3 is TGTGCCAGTAGTGGGGAAGGACTTACCTCTCGCATTGACGAGCAGTACTTC. As protein: CASSGEGLTSRIDEQYF.

The V and J genes are TRBV18 and TRBJ1-1; perhaps TRBD1 as D (5 bases). Germline CDR1 KGHSH, CDR2 LQKENI. V was clipped by 4 bases and J by 11 bases, with 11 bases between them. This CDR3 region has 11 residues. CDR3 sequence (DNA): TGTGCCAGCTCACGGCAGGGTGTCGCTTTCTTT. Its translation is CASSRQGVAFF. The complete variable domain, with remaining parts taken from reference TRBV18 and TRBJ1-1, reads NAGVMQNPRHLVRRRGQEARLRCSPMKGHSHVYWYRQLPEEGLKFMVYLQKENIIDESGMPKERFSAEFPKEGPSILRIQQVVRGDSAAYFCASSRQGVAFFGQGTRLTVV.

The chain employs TRBV28 and TRBJ2-2; TRBD1 is a possible D gene (6 bases). With 2 bases removed from V and 7 bases from J, the gap between germline ends came to 11 bases. Per germline, CDR1 MDHEN and CDR2 SYDVKM. There are 14 residues in the CDR3. CDR3 sequence reads: CASSLQGSNGELFF. CDR3 bases: TGTGCCAGCAGTTTACAGGGGAGTAACGGGGAGCTGTTTTTT.

With regard to this clone: This CDR3 is also generated by other DNA sequences in the sample. This chain connects TRBV6-5 to TRBJ1-1, with 8 bases fitting TRBD1. This CDR3 has 15 amino acids. J gave up 1 base and V 6 bases, and 7 bases lay outside the gene matches. The germline gives CDR1 MNHEY, CDR2 SVGAGI. In nucleotides, the CDR3 is TGTGCCAGCAGATCGCAGGGGGCCTCGAACACTGAAGCTTTCTTT. This codes for CASRSQGASNTEAFF.

The chain combines TRBV28 with TRBJ1-1, with a tentative D call TRBD1 (6 bases). V lost 4 bases to trimming and J lost 0 bases, with 18 bases between them. Germline CDR1 reads MDHEN; CDR2 reads SYDVKM. This CDR3 is 17 amino acids long. The CDR3 region is CASSSRRAGDMNTEAFF. The CDR3 DNA is TGTGCCAGCAGTTCCAGGCGGGCAGGGGACATGAACACTGAAGCTTTCTTT.

The rearrangement joins TRBV20-1 to TRBJ1-4; D unclear. With 4 bases removed from V and 9 bases from J, the gap between germline ends came to 9 bases. Germline V gene data show CDR1 as DFQATT and CDR2 as SNEGSKA (reference sequence). The CDR3 length is 11 residues. CDR3 nucleotide sequence: TGCAGTGCTACGACCCTACAAAAACTGTTTTTT. Its protein product is CSATTLQKLFF.

The chain carries TRBV12-5 and TRBJ1-5; D remains ambiguous. Germline assignment: CDR1 LGHNT and CDR2 FRNRAP. The CDR3 runs 11 residues. V was trimmed by 2 bases and J by 7 bases, leaving 3 bases between them. Here the CDR3 DNA reads TGTGCTAGTGGTTTGTTACAGCCCCAGCATTTT. It is translated as CASGLLQPQHF. Full variable domain (rest looked up from reference TRBV12-5 and TRBJ1-5): DARVTQTPRHKVTEMGQEVTMRCQPILGHNTVFWYRQTMMQGLELLAYFRNRAPLDDSGMPKDRFSAEMPDATLATLKIQPSEPRDSAVYFCASGLLQPQHFGDGTRLSIL.

The V and J genes are TRBV11-2 and TRBJ1-1, with D tentatively TRBD1 (5 bases). Trimming pared 4 bases from V and 1 base from J, leaving 10 bases between. CDR1 and CDR2 from the germline V gene are SGHAT and FQNNGV. The CDR3 contains 14 residues. The CDR3 DNA sequence: TGTGCCAGCAGCTCAATAACAGGGAACACTGAAGCTTTCTTT. Translating gives CASSSITGNTEAFF.

The genes are TRBV19 and TRBJ2-1; D call uncertain. The germline CDR1 and CDR2 sequences are LNHDA and SQIVND (reference sequence). Trimming shortened V by 8 bases and J by 6 bases, and 14 bases separated the two germline ends. The CDR3 is 13 residues long. Here the CDR3 reads CASRNNTVNEQFF. The CDR3 bases are TGTGCCAGTCGAAACAACACGGTCAATGAGCAGTTCTTC. Full variable domain (remainder filled in from reference TRBV19 and TRBJ2-1): DGGITQSPKYLFRKEGQNVTLSCEQNLNHDAMYWYRQDPGQGLRLIYYSQIVNDFQKGDIAEGYSVSREKKESFPLTVTSAQKNPTAFYLCASRNNTVNEQFFGPGTRLTVL.

In nucleotides, the CDR3 is TGTGCCAGCAGCCTCGGGACTAGCGGGAGGCGAGATACGCAGTATTTT. This encodes CASSLGTSGRRDTQYF. This chain connects TRBV11-2 to TRBJ2-3; 15 positions agree with TRBD2. CDR1 is SGHAT, CDR2 FQNNGV, per germline. The V and J ends lost 5 bases and 5 bases, in that order; junction bases with no gene match: 5. This CDR3 comprises 16 residues. Supplemented by reference TRBV11-2 and TRBJ2-3, the full variable domain reads EAGVAQSPRYKIIEKRQSVAFWCNPISGHATLYWYQQILGQGPKLLIQFQNNGVVDDSQLPKDRFSAERLKGVDSTLKIQPAKLEDSAVYLCASSLGTSGRRDTQYFGPGTRLTVL.

This chain joins TRBV7-9 and TRBJ2-2; D is possibly TRBD1 or TRBD2 (5 bases each). Trimming stripped 10 bases from V and 0 bases from J, with 21 bases between. This CDR3 contains 17 residues. Germline CDR1 and CDR2: SEHNR and FQNEAQ (reference sequence). As DNA, the CDR3 is TGTGCCATCCTGGGACGATCGCCAGACCCGAACACCGGGGAGCTGTTTTTT. Protein sequence: CAILGRSPDPNTGELFF.

The chain carries TRBV9 and TRBJ2-7; D uncertain. Germline loops: CDR1 SGDLS, CDR2 YYNGEE. This CDR3 has 14 residues. Trimming stripped 4 bases from V and 7 bases from J, with 18 bases between. The CDR3 bases are TGTGCCAGCAGCCCCTTGGGCGCGGCCCTGGAGCAGTACTTC. Amino acid sequence: CASSPLGAALEQYF.

The rearrangement links TRBV15 to TRBJ1-2; tentative D call: TRBD1 (5 bases). The germline V gene encodes CDR1 LNHNV and CDR2 YYDKDF (reference sequence). The CDR3 is made up of 14 amino acids. The V end lost 0 bases, the J end lost 7 bases, and 12 bases lay between the germline ends. CDR3 nucleotide sequence: TGTGCCACCAGCAGAGATCGGGTTGGGGGTGGCTACACCTTC. Its protein is CATSRDRVGGGYTF.